This T cell receptor (beta chain) was captured in a study of control samples from healthy donors and cancer patients. The protocol was immunoSEQ multiplex PCR, while the TCRdb copy is restricted to in-frame clones and leaves out a portion. The sample has more than 50,000 clones; 88% are singletons. The CDR3 has 13 amino acids. Per the germline V gene, CDR1 is LGHDT and CDR2 is YNNKEL (reference sequence). V dropped 4 bases and J dropped 9 bases, with 15 bases sitting between them. Source material: blood. The V call is TRBV3-1 (or the pseudogene TRBV3-2), the J call TRBJ1-1; D not resolved. This clonotype was sampled from a man aged 50 or older in good health. The CDR3 here is CASSPLDGVKAFF. The CDR3 DNA sequence: TGTGCCAGCAGCCCTCTGGACGGTGTGAAAGCTTTCTTT.